The clone carrying this T cell receptor beta chain was detected only a few times. The antigen remains undetermined. Unique molecular identifiers were used to barcode this TCRbeta library. MiXCR, applied by TCRdb to the PCR reads, yields one record per CDR3 protein. Among around 800,000 distinct CDR3 sequences, about 16% were seen once, and the ten largest hold just under 5%. There are 16 residues in the CDR3. The V and J ends lost 5 bases and 1 base, in that order; junction bases with no gene match: 10. The germline V gene encodes CDR1 MNHEY and CDR2 SVGAGI. This sample was taken from a study of T-cell reconstitution after alpha-beta-depleted transplantation in children. Whole-study findings and limits: The origin of high day-60 TCRbeta diversity in some patients lay in surviving recipient T cells and thymic progenitors. Fresh T-cell production supplied most of the T-cell counts and diversity seen one year after transplant.

This receptor was taken from a male patient between 10 and 17 years old who had a stem cell transplant for acute lymphoblastic leukemia, so the T cells may come from the graft donor. Sequenced material: PBMCs, mostly from graft donor cells, taken 360 days after TCRalphabeta/CD19-depleted stem cell transplant. The chain recombines TRBV6-5 with TRBJ2-7; 8 bases line up with TRBD1. This chain's CDR3 is CASSTGWTGKSYEQYF. CDR3 in DNA: TGTGCCAGCAGTACTGGGTGGACAGGGAAGTCCTACGAGCAGTACTTC.